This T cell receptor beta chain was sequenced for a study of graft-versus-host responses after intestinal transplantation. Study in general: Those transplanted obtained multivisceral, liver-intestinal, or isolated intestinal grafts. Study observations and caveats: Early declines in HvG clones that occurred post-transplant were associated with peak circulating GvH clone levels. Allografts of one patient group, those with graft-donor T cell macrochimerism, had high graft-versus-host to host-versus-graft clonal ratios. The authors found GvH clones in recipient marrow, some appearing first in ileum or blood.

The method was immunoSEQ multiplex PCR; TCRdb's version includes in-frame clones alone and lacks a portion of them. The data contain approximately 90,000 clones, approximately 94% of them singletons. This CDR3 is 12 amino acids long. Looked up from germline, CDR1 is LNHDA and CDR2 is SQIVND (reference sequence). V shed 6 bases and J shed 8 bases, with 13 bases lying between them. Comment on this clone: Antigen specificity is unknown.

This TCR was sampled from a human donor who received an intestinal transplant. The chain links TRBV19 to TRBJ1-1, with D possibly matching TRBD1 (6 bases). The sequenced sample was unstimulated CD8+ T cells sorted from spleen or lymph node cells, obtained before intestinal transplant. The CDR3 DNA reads TGTGCCAGTAGCCCAGACAGGTCCGAAGCTTTCTTT. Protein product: CASSPDRSEAFF.